Each of the 9 T cell receptor beta chains below was sequenced from the same sample in a study of early T cells in non-severe SARS-CoV-2 infection. One entry per CDR3 protein results from TCRdb running MiXCR on the 5' RACE reads. The table records about 59,000 distinct CDR3 sequences, about 13% of them present only once. This specimen consisted of whole blood, obtained at baseline. The receptors stem from an adult who was a healthcare worker with PCR-confirmed SARS-CoV-2 infection or an uninfected control (not recorded which).

This clonotype was recorded many times. This rearrangement joins TRBV27 to TRBJ1-2; D gene ambiguous. The ends were cut back, 6 bases at V and 2 bases at J, with 13 bases in the middle. Per germline, CDR1 MNHEY and CDR2 SMNVEV (reference sequence). This CDR3 contains 14 residues. CDR3 in amino acids: CASSPSWGNYGYTF. CDR3 nucleotide sequence: TGTGCCAGCAGCCCCTCTTGGGGAAACTATGGCTACACCTTC.

In DNA form, the CDR3 reads TGTGCCAGCAGCCCAGGGACGGTACCTTTCACCGGGGAGCTGTTTTTT. Translated: CASSPGTVPFTGELFF. The rearrangement links TRBV13 to TRBJ2-2; either TRBD1 or TRBD2 may fit D (5 bases each). V was shortened by 5 bases and J by 4 bases, with 17 bases between the two germline ends. Germline V gives CDR1 PRHDT, CDR2 FYEKMQ (reference sequence). The length of the CDR3 is 16 residues.

J is TRBJ1-2 and V is TRBV6-2 or TRBV6-3; D is perhaps TRBD1 (5 bases). Germline CDR1 is MNHEY and CDR2 is SVGEGT. CDR3 length: 14 amino acids. V dropped 2 bases and J dropped 0 bases, with 7 bases sitting between them. The CDR3 DNA sequence: TGTGCCAGCAGTTACGTGACAGCTAACTATGGCTACACCTTC. Amino acid sequence: CASSYVTANYGYTF.

This clonotype was counted only a few times. The rearrangement links TRBV5-5 to TRBJ1-1; 8 nucleotides match TRBD1. J lost 5 bases, V lost 3 bases, and 9 bases had no gene match. This CDR3 comprises 15 residues. CDR1 and CDR2 from the germline V gene are SGHKS and YYEKEE (reference sequence). CDR3 residues: CASSSSRQGRTEAFF. As DNA, the CDR3 is TGTGCCAGCAGCTCCAGCAGACAGGGGAGGACTGAAGCTTTCTTT.

J is TRBJ1-3 and V is TRBV7-2, with D unresolved. Germline values: CDR1 SGHTA, CDR2 FQGNSA. V was pared by 5 bases and J by 0 bases, with 14 bases between. The CDR3 totals 16 residues. The CDR3 coding sequence is TGTGCCAGCAGCCCACACCGGGATTCCTCTGGAAACACCATATATTTT. Its translation is CASSPHRDSSGNTIYF.

This clonotype was seen ten or more times. This chain uses TRBV20-1 with TRBJ1-2, with D unresolved. Germline V gene lookup returns CDR1 DFQATT and CDR2 SNEGSKA (reference sequence). V was clipped by 3 bases and J by 6 bases, with 14 bases between them. This CDR3 contains 13 residues. The CDR3: CSARSQKTDGYTF. The CDR3 DNA is TGCAGTGCTAGGTCGCAGAAGACTGATGGCTACACCTTC.

V gene TRBV2 combines with J gene TRBJ1-1; D possibly corresponds to TRBD1 (5 bases). Trimming stripped 6 bases from V and 1 base from J, with 15 bases between. The CDR3 is 15 amino acids. Germline V gene data show CDR1 as SNHLY and CDR2 as FYNNEI. This CDR3 is CASRSSWGPNTEAFF. The CDR3 DNA is TGTGCCAGCAGAAGCTCTTGGGGACCGAACACTGAAGCTTTCTTT.

This clonotype has a handful of counts. The chain has TRBV5-1 and TRBJ1-2; 12 bases map to TRBD1. The CDR3 length is 15 residues. Germline V CDR1 and CDR2: SGHRS, YFSETQ. Trimming removed 5 bases from V and 7 bases from J; junction bases left unmatched: 9. The CDR3 loop reads CASSPAGTGGLGYTF. CDR3 DNA: TGCGCCAGCAGTCCCGCCGGGACAGGGGGCCTTGGCTACACCTTC.

This clonotype has more than one count but fewer than ten. This sequence joins TRBV11-1 and TRBJ2-1, with 7 bases identical to TRBD2. The junction had 8 bases not matched to a gene; V was cut back by 1 base and J by 8 bases. The length of the CDR3 is 15 residues. Germline CDR1 and CDR2: SGHAT and FQDESV (reference sequence). CDR3 protein: CASSLDVLAGDEQFF. CDR3 coding DNA: TGTGCCAGCAGCTTAGATGTTCTCGCGGGGGATGAGCAGTTCTTC.